This T cell receptor beta chain was recorded in a study of blood T cell repertoires in COVID-19. Per the authors' pipeline: Using reference gene primer amplification, nucleated cell counts were estimated. Some clones are missing from TCRdb's copy, which holds only in-frame ones; the method was immunoSEQ multiplex PCR. V and J calls and clone size are given by that table; D and trimming were obtained from the DNA. The table has about 200,000 clones, approximately 88% seen once. This CDR3 is built from 14 residues. Trimming pared 4 bases from V and 6 bases from J, leaving 11 bases between. The V gene's germline CDR1 is SGHRS and CDR2 YFSETQ.

This TCR was recovered from a man aged 40-49 years with acute or convalescent COVID-19. Material: peripheral blood. The rearrangement links TRBV5-1 to TRBJ2-6; the D is unclear. The CDR3 reads CASSPRDEANVLTF. CDR3 nucleotide sequence: TGCGCCAGCAGCCCCCGCGATGAGGCCAACGTCCTGACTTTC.